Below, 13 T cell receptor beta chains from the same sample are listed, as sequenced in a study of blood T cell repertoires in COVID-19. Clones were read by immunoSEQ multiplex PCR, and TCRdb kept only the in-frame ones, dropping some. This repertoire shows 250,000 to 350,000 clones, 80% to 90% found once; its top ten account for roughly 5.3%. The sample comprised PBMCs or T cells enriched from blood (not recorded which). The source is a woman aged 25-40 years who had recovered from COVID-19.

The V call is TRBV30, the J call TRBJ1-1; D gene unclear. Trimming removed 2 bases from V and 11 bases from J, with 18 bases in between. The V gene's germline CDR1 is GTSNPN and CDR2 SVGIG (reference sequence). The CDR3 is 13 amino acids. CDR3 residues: CAWSSTVAAVAFF. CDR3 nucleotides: TGTGCCTGGAGTTCGACCGTGGCTGCGGTGGCTTTCTTT.

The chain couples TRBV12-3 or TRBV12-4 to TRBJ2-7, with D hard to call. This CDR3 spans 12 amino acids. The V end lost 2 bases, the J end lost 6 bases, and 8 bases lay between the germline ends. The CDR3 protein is CASSLMRSEQYF. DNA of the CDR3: TGTGCCAGCAGTTTAATGAGGAGCGAGCAGTACTTC.

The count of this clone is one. CDR3 sequence reads: CASSIDTRTGRTEAFF. CDR3 sequence (DNA): TGTGCCAGTAGTATAGACACACGGACAGGGAGGACTGAAGCTTTCTTT. V is TRBV19 and J is TRBJ1-1, with TRBD1 matching over 8 bases. The CDR3 consists of 16 residues. Germline-derived CDR1 and CDR2 are LNHDA and SQIVND (reference sequence). With V trimmed by 0 bases and J by 5 bases, 8 bases remained unmatched.

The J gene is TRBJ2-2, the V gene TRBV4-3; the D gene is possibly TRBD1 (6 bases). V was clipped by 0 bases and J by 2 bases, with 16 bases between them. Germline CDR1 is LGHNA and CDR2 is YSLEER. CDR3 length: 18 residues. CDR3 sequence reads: CASSQERPGVLNTGELFF. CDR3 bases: TGCGCCAGCAGCCAAGAACGCCCAGGGGTTCTCAACACCGGGGAGCTGTTTTTT.

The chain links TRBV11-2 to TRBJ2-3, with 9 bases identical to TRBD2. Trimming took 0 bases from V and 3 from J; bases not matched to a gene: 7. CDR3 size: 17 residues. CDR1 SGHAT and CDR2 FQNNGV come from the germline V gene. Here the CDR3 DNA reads TGTGCCAGCAGCTTAGAGGCTAGCGGGGACCCGACAGATACGCAGTATTTT. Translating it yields CASSLEASGDPTDTQYF.

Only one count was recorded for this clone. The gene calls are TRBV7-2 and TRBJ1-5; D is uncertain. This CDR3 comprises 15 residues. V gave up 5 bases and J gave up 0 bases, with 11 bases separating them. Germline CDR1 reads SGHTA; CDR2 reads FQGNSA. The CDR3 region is CASSRDYNSNQPQHF. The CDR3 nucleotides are TGTGCCAGCAGCCGCGACTACAATAGCAATCAGCCCCAGCATTTT.

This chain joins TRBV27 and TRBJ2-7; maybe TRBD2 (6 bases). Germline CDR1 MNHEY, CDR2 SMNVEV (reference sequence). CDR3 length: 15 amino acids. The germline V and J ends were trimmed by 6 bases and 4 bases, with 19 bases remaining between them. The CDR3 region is CASSPGDWGLYEQYF. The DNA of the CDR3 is TGTGCCAGCAGCCCGGGGGACTGGGGCCTATACGAGCAGTACTTC.

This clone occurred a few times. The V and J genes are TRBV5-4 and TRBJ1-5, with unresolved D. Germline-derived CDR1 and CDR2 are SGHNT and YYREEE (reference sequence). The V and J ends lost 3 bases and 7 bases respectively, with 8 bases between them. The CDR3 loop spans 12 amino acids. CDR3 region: CASSSGGQPQHF. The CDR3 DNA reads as TGTGCCAGCAGCTCAGGCGGGCAGCCCCAGCATTTT. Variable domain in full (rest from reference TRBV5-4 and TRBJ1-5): ETGVTQSPTHLIKTRGQQVTLRCSSQSGHNTVSWYQQALGQGPQFIFQYYREEENGRGNFPPRFSGLQFPNYSSELNVNALELDDSALYLCASSSGGQPQHFGDGTRLSIL.

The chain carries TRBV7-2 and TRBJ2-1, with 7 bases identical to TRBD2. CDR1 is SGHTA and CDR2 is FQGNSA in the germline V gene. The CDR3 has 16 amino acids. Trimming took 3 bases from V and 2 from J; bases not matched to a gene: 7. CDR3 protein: CASSLFIAGAYNEQFF. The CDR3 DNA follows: TGTGCCAGCAGCTTGTTCATAGCGGGTGCCTACAATGAGCAGTTCTTC.

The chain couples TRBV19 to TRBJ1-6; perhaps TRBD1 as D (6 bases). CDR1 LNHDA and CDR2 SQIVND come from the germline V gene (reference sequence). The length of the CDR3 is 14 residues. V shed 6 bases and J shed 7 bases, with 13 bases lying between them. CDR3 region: CASRGAGNNSPLHF. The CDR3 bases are TGTGCCAGTAGGGGGGCAGGGAACAATTCACCCCTCCACTTT.

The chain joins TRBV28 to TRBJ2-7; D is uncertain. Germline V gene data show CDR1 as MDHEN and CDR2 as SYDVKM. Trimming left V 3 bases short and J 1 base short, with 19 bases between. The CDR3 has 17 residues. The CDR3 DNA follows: TGTGCCAGCAGTTTTGTGGGCCGCCGGTCCACATCCTACGAGCAGTACTTC. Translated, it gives CASSFVGRRSTSYEQYF.

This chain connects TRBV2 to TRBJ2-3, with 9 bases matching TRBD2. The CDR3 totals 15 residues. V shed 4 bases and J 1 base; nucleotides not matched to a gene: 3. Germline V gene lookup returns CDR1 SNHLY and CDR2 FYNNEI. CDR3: CASSVPSGGTDTQYF. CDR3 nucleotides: TGTGCCAGCAGTGTTCCTAGCGGGGGCACAGATACGCAGTATTTT.

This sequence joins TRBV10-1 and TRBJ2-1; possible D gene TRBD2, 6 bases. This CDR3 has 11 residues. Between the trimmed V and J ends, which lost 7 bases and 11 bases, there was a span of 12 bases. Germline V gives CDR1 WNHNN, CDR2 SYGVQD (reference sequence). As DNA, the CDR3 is TGCGCCAGCATCCCTAGCGCTCAGCAGTTCTTC. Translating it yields CASIPSAQQFF.